Each of the 26 T cell receptor beta chains below was sequenced from the same sample in a study of blood T cell repertoires in COVID-19. Here immunoSEQ multiplex PCR was the method, and the copy in TCRdb shows in-frame clones only, minus some. Altogether around 30,000 clones are present, approximately 95% being singletons, with the ten largest covering around 0.92%. Sequencing was carried out using peripheral blood. The receptors come from a male donor with active COVID-19.

The chain combines TRBV18 with TRBJ2-7, with D unresolved. The CDR3 totals 13 residues. Trimming took off 3 bases at V and 2 bases at J, with 8 bases between the two ends. From germline, CDR1 is KGHSH and CDR2 LQKENI. CDR3 region: CASSPSSPYEQYF. Written as DNA, the CDR3 is TGTGCCAGCTCACCGTCGAGCCCCTACGAGCAGTACTTC.

The chain couples TRBV6-2 or TRBV6-3 to TRBJ1-1, with D unclear. The V and J ends lost 3 bases and 1 base respectively, with 6 bases between them. Germline V gene lookup returns CDR1 MNHEY and CDR2 SVGEGT. There are 13 residues in the CDR3. The CDR3 is CASSYTANTEAFF. DNA of the CDR3: TGTGCCAGCAGTTATACAGCGAACACTGAAGCTTTCTTT.

The chain combines TRBV2 with TRBJ1-2, with a tentative D call TRBD1 (5 bases). Trimming took 3 bases from V and 1 from J, leaving 9 bases between them. Per the germline V gene, CDR1 is SNHLY and CDR2 is FYNNEI. This CDR3 is 14 amino acids long. The CDR3 DNA reads as TGTGCCAGCAGTGAGGCACAGGATAACTATGGCTACACCTTC. As protein: CASSEAQDNYGYTF.

This sequence joins TRBV5-1 and TRBJ1-2; D might be TRBD1 (6 bases). The V end was cut by 5 bases, the J end by 4 bases, with 18 bases between. Germline V lookup: CDR1 SGHRS, CDR2 YFSETQ. The length of the CDR3 is 15 residues. The CDR3 DNA sequence: TGCGCCAGCAGATCTCGGGACAAACATTTCTATGGCTACACCTTC. Encoded protein: CASRSRDKHFYGYTF.

The count of this clone is one. The rearrangement links TRBV6-5 to TRBJ1-3; tentatively, D is TRBD1 (6 bases). This CDR3 has 15 residues. Germline lookup yields CDR1 MNHEY and CDR2 SVGAGI. V shed 6 bases and J shed 0 bases, with 12 bases lying between them. The CDR3 nucleotides read TGTGCCAGCAGCCAAGACAGGTACTCTGGAAACACCATATATTTT. Its translation is CASSQDRYSGNTIYF.

This rearrangement joins TRBV15 to TRBJ1-4; D uncertain. Germline lookup yields CDR1 LNHNV and CDR2 YYDKDF (reference sequence). The CDR3 length is 17 residues. V dropped 4 bases and J dropped 3 bases, with 18 bases sitting between them. The CDR3 DNA is TGTGCCACCAGCACGGTTCTGGGCTCTGGGTCTAATGAAAAACTGTTTTTT. Protein product: CATSTVLGSGSNEKLFF.

J is TRBJ2-7 and V is TRBV6-5; 7 positions agree with TRBD2. The trim removed 4 bases at V and 0 bases at J, leaving 9 bases unmatched. The CDR3 length is 16 residues. CDR1 MNHEY and CDR2 SVGAGI come from the germline V gene. This CDR3 is CASSSAGLKSSYEQYF. For the CDR3, the DNA is TGTGCCAGCAGTTCAGCGGGACTCAAGAGCTCCTACGAGCAGTACTTC.

The chain links TRBV6-4 to TRBJ2-3; TRBD2 aligns across 9 bases. With V trimmed by 8 bases and J by 7 bases, 7 bases remained unmatched. The V gene's germline CDR1 is MRHNA and CDR2 SNTAGT. CDR3 size: 13 residues. CDR3 region: CASAPSGENTQYF. CDR3 nucleotides: TGTGCCAGCGCGCCTAGCGGGGAGAATACGCAGTATTTT.

This chain joins TRBV7-2 and TRBJ2-5; TRBD1 might be the D (5 bases). V lost 1 base and J 2 bases, leaving 8 bases between the germline ends. CDR3 length: 14 residues. CDR1 and CDR2 (germline): SGHTA, FQGNSA. The CDR3 nucleotides are TGTGCCAGCAGCTTAGAAGGGGTACAAGAGACCCAGTACTTC. It encodes CASSLEGVQETQYF.

DNA for the CDR3: TGTGCCAGCAGCCGGGAGACCCAGTACTTC. Translating it yields CASSRETQYF. The chain couples TRBV7-9 to TRBJ2-5, with D unresolved. The CDR3 has 10 amino acids. V lost 5 bases, J lost 5 bases, and 3 bases lay in between. CDR1 SEHNR and CDR2 FQNEAQ come from the germline V gene (reference sequence).

This rearrangement joins TRBV7-2 to TRBJ1-5, with D maybe TRBD1 (5 bases). The germline gives CDR1 SGHTA, CDR2 FQGNSA. The CDR3 spans 14 residues. Trimming stripped 5 bases from V and 4 bases from J, with 12 bases between. The CDR3 is CASSLIGGNQPQHF. The CDR3 DNA follows: TGTGCCAGCAGCCTTATCGGGGGGAATCAGCCCCAGCATTTT.

The chain combines TRBV6-1 with TRBJ1-1; D gene ambiguous. Germline lookup yields CDR1 MNHNS and CDR2 SASEGT. Between the trimmed V and J ends, which lost 3 bases and 0 bases, there was a span of 14 bases. The CDR3 is made up of 16 amino acids. The CDR3 coding sequence is TGTGCCAGCAGTGATAGCCTTCCCAGCTTGAACACTGAAGCTTTCTTT. It specifies CASSDSLPSLNTEAFF.

Turning to this clone: Mismatch with germline at one junction end may stem from a read error. The rearrangement uses TRBV6-5 and TRBJ1-1; TRBD1 might be the D (5 bases). The CDR3 is made up of 15 amino acids. Per germline, CDR1 MNHEY and CDR2 SVGAGI. The CDR3 spells CASSDSPGRNTEAFF. CDR3 nucleotide sequence: TGTGCCAGCAGTGACTCGCCAGGGCGGAACACTGAAGCTTTCTTT.

This clone appeared a few times. The chain couples TRBV3-1 (or the pseudogene TRBV3-2) to TRBJ1-1; D not resolved. V was trimmed by 4 bases and J by 6 bases, leaving 18 bases between them. Germline V lookup: CDR1 LGHDT, CDR2 YNNKEL (reference sequence). There are 15 residues in the CDR3. The DNA of the CDR3 is TGTGCCAGCAGCCCTCGCCCAGCGGGGTTCGCTGAAGCTTTCTTT. It specifies CASSPRPAGFAEAFF.

This chain uses TRBV29-1 with TRBJ1-1; maybe TRBD1 (5 bases). The CDR3 sequence is 13 residues long. CDR1 and CDR2 from the germline V gene are SQVTM and ANQGSEA. V gave up 4 bases and J gave up 5 bases, with 14 bases separating them. CDR3 residues: CSVVKQEGTEAFF. CDR3 nucleotide sequence: TGCAGCGTTGTCAAACAGGAAGGGACTGAAGCTTTCTTT.

This chain connects TRBV2 to TRBJ1-1; D ambiguous. The germline V gene encodes CDR1 SNHLY and CDR2 FYNNEI. This CDR3 has 14 residues. V was cut by 7 bases and J by 3 bases, with 15 bases left in between. The CDR3 nucleotides read TGTGCCAGCATTGGCCTCGCGGAGTACACTGAAGCTTTCTTT. Translation gives CASIGLAEYTEAFF.

This chain links TRBV4-2 with TRBJ2-5, with 12 nucleotides matching TRBD2. The CDR3 is 15 amino acids. Germline CDR1 is LGHNA and CDR2 is YNFKEQ. Trimming removed 3 bases from V and 5 bases from J; junction bases left unmatched: 4. CDR3 in DNA: TGTGCCAGCAGCCACTCTAGCGGGGGGGCCGAGACCCAGTACTTC. Translation gives CASSHSSGGAETQYF.

The genes are TRBV30 and TRBJ1-5, with 8 bases identical to TRBD1. Trimming took 2 bases from V and 7 from J; bases not matched to a gene: 10. In germline, CDR1 is GTSNPN, CDR2 SVGIG (reference sequence). The CDR3 is 15 residues long. The CDR3 DNA follows: TGTGCCTGGAGTCCATCGGACAGGGTGAGGCAGCCCCAGCATTTT. This gives the protein CAWSPSDRVRQPQHF.

Only one count was recorded for this clone. CDR3 sequence (DNA): TGTGCCAGCAGCCCTCAGACAGGGAGGTTCAGTCAGCCCCAGCATTTT. This gives the protein CASSPQTGRFSQPQHF. V and J are TRBV7-6 and TRBJ1-5; 7 positions agree with TRBD1. The length of the CDR3 is 16 residues. From germline, CDR1 is SGHVS and CDR2 FNYEAQ. V trimming: 5 bases; J trimming: 6 bases; junction bases outside the gene matches: 13.

The chain recombines TRBV7-6 with TRBJ2-2; 8 bases are a match to TRBD1. The CDR3 sequence is 15 residues long. The germline V gene encodes CDR1 SGHVS and CDR2 FNYEAQ. After removal of 5 bases from V and 2 bases from J, the junction contained 4 bases not matched to a gene. The CDR3 loop reads CASSPQGVNTGELFF. The DNA for the CDR3 is TGTGCCAGCAGCCCACAGGGGGTAAACACCGGGGAGCTGTTTTTT.

V usage is TRBV7-2 and J usage is TRBJ2-7; weak D call: TRBD1 (5 bases). Per the germline V gene, CDR1 is SGHTA and CDR2 is FQGNSA. V lost 5 bases to trimming and J lost 7 bases, with 27 bases between them. The CDR3 runs 17 residues. This chain's CDR3 is CASSQGMAMSIWAEQYF. DNA for the CDR3: TGTGCCAGCAGCCAGGGTATGGCCATGTCCATATGGGCGGAGCAGTACTTC.

The V gene is TRBV19, the J gene TRBJ2-1, with D possibly TRBD2 on 5 matching bases. Per germline, CDR1 LNHDA and CDR2 SQIVND (reference sequence). The CDR3 spans 15 residues. V gave up 2 bases and J gave up 7 bases, with 15 bases separating them. Written as DNA, the CDR3 is TGTGCCAGTAGTATATTAGTCGGGGTGAGGAATGAGCAGTTCTTC. It specifies CASSILVGVRNEQFF.

The chain couples TRBV4-3 to TRBJ1-5; D gene ambiguous. The length of the CDR3 is 15 residues. V was pared by 0 bases and J by 2 bases, with 8 bases between. The germline V gene encodes CDR1 LGHNA and CDR2 YSLEER. The CDR3 loop reads CASSQDQSRNQPQHF. For the CDR3, the DNA is TGCGCCAGCAGCCAAGATCAAAGCCGCAATCAGCCCCAGCATTTT.

V and J are TRBV25-1 and TRBJ1-3; tentative D call: TRBD1 (6 bases). The CDR3 sequence is 15 residues long. V shed 5 bases and J shed 0 bases, with 11 bases lying between them. The germline gives CDR1 MGHDK, CDR2 SYGVNS. The CDR3 DNA is TGTGCCAGCAGTCGAACAGGGAACTCTGGAAACACCATATATTTT. This gives the protein CASSRTGNSGNTIYF. Full variable domain (missing parts from reference TRBV25-1 and TRBJ1-3): EADIYQTPRYLVIGTGKKITLECSQTMGHDKMYWYQQDPGMELHLIHYSYGVNSTEKGDLSSESTVSRIRTEHFPLTLESARPSHTSQYLCASSRTGNSGNTIYFGEGSWLTVV.

The chain uses TRBV5-4 and TRBJ2-5; tentative D call: TRBD2 (6 bases). Germline CDR1 is SGHNT and CDR2 is YYREEE (reference sequence). CDR3 length: 16 amino acids. Trimming left V 3 bases short and J 4 bases short, with 19 bases between. CDR3 residues: CASSSGSSVSIETQYF. CDR3 nucleotide sequence: TGTGCCAGCAGCTCAGGTTCTAGCGTGTCCATAGAGACCCAGTACTTC.

The rearrangement joins TRBV2 to TRBJ2-1, with TRBD1 identical over 9 bases. This CDR3 spans 14 amino acids. CDR1 is SNHLY and CDR2 is FYNNEI in the germline V gene. V was clipped by 7 bases and J by 4 bases; unmatched bases: 5. CDR3 region: CASKRDRVYNEQFF. The CDR3 coding sequence is TGTGCCAGCAAGCGGGACAGGGTATACAATGAGCAGTTCTTC.